Sequencing of this T cell receptor (beta chain) was carried out in a study of blood T cell repertoires in COVID-19. Study information: T cells, B-cell-depleted T cells, or PBMCs provided the cDNA or gDNA that served as material.

V was shortened by 2 bases and J by 5 bases, with 16 bases between the two germline ends. The CDR3 spans 16 residues. Germline V CDR1 and CDR2: SGHRS, YFSETQ. The repertoire was sequenced with immunoSEQ multiplex PCR; TCRdb's copy has only in-frame clones and lacks some. This sample has 150,000 to 200,000 clones; 90% occur once, and the top ten carry roughly a sixth. The clonotype comes from a man aged 55-75 years with active or convalescent COVID-19. Specimen: peripheral blood. The rearrangement uses TRBV5-1 and TRBJ1-4; a possible D gene is TRBD1 (5 bases). CDR3 nucleotide sequence: TGCGCCAGCAGCTTAGGCAGGGTAGGGCTGAATGAAAAACTGTTTTTT. It translates to CASSLGRVGLNEKLFF. The full variable domain, its missing parts supplied by reference TRBV5-1 and TRBJ1-4, is KAGVTQTPRYLIKTRGQQVTLSCSPISGHRSVSWYQQTPGQGLQFLFEYFSETQRNKGNFPGRFSGRQFSNSRSEMNVSTLELGDSALYLCASSLGRVGLNEKLFFGSGTQLSVL.